The 5 T cell receptor beta chains in this list originate from one sample, sequenced in a study of Ad26.COV2.S vaccination and SARS-CoV-2 variants. Sequencing used immunoSEQ multiplex PCR; TCRdb keeps in-frame clones, though not all of them. The sample contains 350,000 to 400,000 clones, about 85% of which appear only once. Treatment: approximately 18 received Ad26.COV2.S at low or high dose, single or two shots; 5 received placebo; per-sample allocation not given. On day 63 after the first injection, vaccine and placebo recipients gave samples. The sample here was peripheral blood, taken in a trial of Ad26.COV2.S vaccine versus placebo. The receptor set was obtained from a person between 18 and 59 years old who received the Ad26.COV2.S COVID-19 vaccine or a placebo.

This clone was observed a single time. The rearrangement joins TRBV5-5 to TRBJ1-2; D is uncertain. The CDR3 has 15 amino acids. V was cut by 5 bases and J by 4 bases, with 18 bases left in between. Germline V gene lookup returns CDR1 SGHKS and CDR2 YYEKEE (reference sequence). Written as DNA, the CDR3 is TGTGCCAGCAGACAAGTCATATTTGGGAGCTATGGCTACACCTTC. Amino acids: CASRQVIFGSYGYTF.

The chain uses TRBV9 and TRBJ1-6, with TRBD1 as a possible D gene (5 bases). The CDR3 runs 15 residues. Germline loops: CDR1 SGDLS, CDR2 YYNGEE. V was clipped by 4 bases and J by 0 bases, with 8 bases between them. DNA for the CDR3: TGTGCCAGCAGCTTCGGGACCTCCTATAATTCACCCCTCCACTTT. Amino acid sequence: CASSFGTSYNSPLHF.

The V call is TRBV28, the J call TRBJ1-5, with D maybe TRBD1 (5 bases). With 4 bases removed from V and 0 bases from J, the gap between germline ends came to 13 bases. The CDR3 runs 16 residues. Germline CDR1 and CDR2: MDHEN and SYDVKM. Here the CDR3 DNA reads TGTGCCAGCAGTTCGGGACGGAGAAATAGCAATCAGCCCCAGCATTTT. Residues: CASSSGRRNSNQPQHF. Full variable domain (missing parts from reference TRBV28 and TRBJ1-5): DVKVTQSSRYLVKRTGEKVFLECVQDMDHENMFWYRQDPGLGLRLIYFSYDVKMKEKGDIPEGYSVSREKKERFSLILESASTNQTSMYLCASSSGRRNSNQPQHFGDGTRLSIL.

The V call is TRBV4-1, the J call TRBJ1-1, with D maybe TRBD1 (5 bases). Deletions cut 4 bases from V and 1 base from J, with 13 bases between. Looked up from germline, CDR1 is MGHRA and CDR2 is YSYEKL. This CDR3 has 15 residues. The CDR3 spells CASSPLPGENTEAFF. The CDR3 DNA sequence: TGCGCCAGCAGCCCCCTGCCGGGGGAGAACACTGAAGCTTTCTTT.

With respect to this clone: The sample holds other DNA sequences that translate to the same CDR3. This chain uses TRBV7-9 with TRBJ1-4; D is perhaps TRBD1 (5 bases). Trimming took off 0 bases at V and 0 bases at J, with 8 bases between the two ends. The CDR3 extends over 16 amino acids. Germline V gene data show CDR1 as SEHNR and CDR2 as FQNEAQ (reference sequence). Written as DNA, the CDR3 is TGTGCCAGCAGCTTAGCCGGGACCGCAACTAATGAAAAACTGTTTTTT. Its protein is CASSLAGTATNEKLFF.